The 22 T cell receptor beta chains below were found in one sample sequenced in a study of sequential checkpoint blockade in melanoma. As to treatment: randomized to nivolumab then ipilimumab (arm A) or the reverse (arm B). Assay: immunoSEQ multiplex PCR; the TCRdb copy retains only in-frame clones and omits some. The data contain 15,000 to 20,000 clones, more than 60% of them seen just once; the ten biggest clones take up approximately 40%. Sequenced material: CD8+ T cells sorted from blood (inferred from file names), taken from a patient given nivolumab and ipilimumab in sequence. The receptors were gathered from a human donor with melanoma.

The chain carries TRBV27 and TRBJ1-5; 8 bases are a match to TRBD1. J was trimmed by 5 bases and V by 0 bases; bases with no gene match: 3. The CDR3 consists of 15 residues. Per germline, CDR1 MNHEY and CDR2 SMNVEV (reference sequence). CDR3 in DNA: TGTGCCAGCAGTTTATCGACAGGGGTCCATCAGCCCCAGCATTTT. Its protein product is CASSLSTGVHQPQHF.

The chain uses TRBV28 and TRBJ2-7; 7 nucleotides line up with TRBD1. Trimming took 5 bases from V and 6 from J; bases not matched to a gene: 10. The CDR3 extends over 14 amino acids. The germline CDR1 and CDR2 sequences are MDHEN and SYDVKM. The CDR3 DNA sequence: TGTGCCAGCAGTCCCAGGACAGGTCTTCCCGAGCAGTACTTC. Amino acids: CASSPRTGLPEQYF.

V usage is TRBV7-2 and J usage is TRBJ2-7; a weak D match, TRBD2 (6 bases). Trimming pared 5 bases from V and 2 bases from J, leaving 13 bases between. Per the germline V gene, CDR1 is SGHTA and CDR2 is FQGNSA. The CDR3 loop spans 14 amino acids. The CDR3 region is CASSLGGGAYEQYF. In DNA, the CDR3 is TGTGCCAGCAGCCTAGGAGGAGGGGCCTACGAGCAGTACTTC.

The chain recombines TRBV7-9 with TRBJ1-1, with D unresolved. CDR1 is SEHNR, CDR2 FQNEAQ, per germline (reference sequence). This CDR3 has 13 amino acids. Trimming took off 3 bases at V and 1 base at J, with 6 bases between the two ends. CDR3 region: CASSFGENTEAFF. The CDR3 bases are TGTGCCAGCAGCTTCGGTGAGAACACTGAAGCTTTCTTT. The entire variable domain, with the rest obtained from reference TRBV7-9 and TRBJ1-1, is as follows: DTGVSQNPRHKITKRGQNVTFRCDPISEHNRLYWYRQTLGQGPEFLTYFQNEAQLEKSRLLSDRFSAERPKGSFSTLEIQRTEQGDSAMYLCASSFGENTEAFFGQGTRLTVV.

The rearrangement uses TRBV7-8 and TRBJ2-7; 9 bases match TRBD2. The CDR3 sequence is 15 residues long. The junction had 4 bases not matched to a gene; V was cut back by 1 base and J by 3 bases. Germline CDR1 and CDR2: SGHVS and FQNEAQ. The DNA of the CDR3 is TGTGCCAGCAGCTTAGGGGCGGGGGGGAACTACGAGCAGTACTTC. Protein product: CASSLGAGGNYEQYF. The variable domain in full, with the rest retrieved from reference TRBV7-8 and TRBJ2-7, is GAGVSQSPRYKVAKRGQDVALRCDPISGHVSLFWYQQALGQGPEFLTYFQNEAQLDKSGLPSDRFFAERPEGSVSTLKIQRTQQEDSAVYLCASSLGAGGNYEQYFGPGTRLTVT.

The J gene is TRBJ1-1, the V gene TRBV7-9; perhaps TRBD1 as D (6 bases). Germline-derived CDR1 and CDR2 are SEHNR and FQNEAQ (reference sequence). The CDR3 spans 12 residues. Trimming left V 6 bases short and J 7 bases short, with 12 bases between. The chain's CDR3 is CASRIGQIEAFF. The CDR3 coding sequence is TGTGCCAGCAGGATCGGACAGATTGAAGCTTTCTTT.

On this clone itself: Relative to the germline gene, one junction end is altered; a read error may explain this. The chain has TRBV2 and TRBJ2-7; 14 nucleotides align to TRBD2. CDR1 and CDR2 from the germline V gene are SNHLY and FYNNEI. This CDR3 comprises 12 residues. Here the CDR3 DNA reads TGTGCCAGCACCCTGGGAGGGACTAGCGGGAGATTC. Translated: CASTLGGTSGRF. The full variable domain, rest sourced from reference TRBV2 and TRBJ2-7, is EPEVTQTPSHQVTQMGQEVILRCVPISNHLYFYWYRQILGQKVEFLVSFYNNEISEKSEIFDDQFSVERPDGSNFTLKIRSTKLEDSAMYFCASTLGGTSGRFGPGTRLTVT.

The gene calls are TRBV28 and TRBJ1-1, with a possible D match to TRBD1 (6 bases). Germline loops: CDR1 MDHEN, CDR2 SYDVKM. The ends were cut back, 5 bases at V and 6 bases at J, with 16 bases in the middle. This CDR3 is built from 14 residues. The CDR3: CASSLPDRSAEAFF. As DNA, the CDR3 is TGTGCCAGCAGTCTCCCCGACAGGTCCGCTGAAGCTTTCTTT.

There are a few counts of this clone. The V call is TRBV5-6, the J call TRBJ2-7; TRBD2 agrees at 11 bases. CDR3 length equals 13 residues. Germline assignment: CDR1 SGHDT and CDR2 YYEEEE. After removal of 4 bases from V and 6 bases from J, the junction contained 3 bases not matched to a gene. The CDR3, as DNA: TGTGCCAGCAGCCCGGGACTAGCGGCCGAGCAGTACTTC. The encoded protein is CASSPGLAAEQYF.

This chain's CDR3 is CASSLGRTESYEQYF. DNA of the CDR3: TGTGCCAGCAGCTTAGGTAGGACAGAGTCCTACGAGCAGTACTTC. The chain recombines TRBV7-8 with TRBJ2-7; D is possibly TRBD1 (6 bases). The germline V and J ends were trimmed by 1 base and 1 base, with 11 bases remaining between them. The CDR3 covers 15 residues. The germline V gene has CDR1 SGHVS and CDR2 FQNEAQ.

The V gene is TRBV6-1, the J gene TRBJ2-1; 9 bases align to TRBD2. Trimming at V came to 3 bases and at J to 8 bases, leaving 8 bases not matched to a gene. CDR1 MNHNS and CDR2 SASEGT come from the germline V gene. The CDR3 consists of 15 residues. This chain's CDR3 is CASSDLREGGDEQFF. The CDR3 DNA reads as TGTGCCAGCAGTGACCTGCGGGAGGGTGGGGATGAGCAGTTCTTC.

The rearrangement links TRBV9 to TRBJ2-7, with 10 bases lining up with TRBD1. This CDR3 spans 14 amino acids. J gave up 6 bases and V 0 bases, and 3 bases lay outside the gene matches. CDR1 is SGDLS and CDR2 is YYNGEE in the germline V gene. CDR3 sequence: CASSVVDRGGEQYF. Here the CDR3 DNA reads TGTGCCAGCAGCGTAGTGGACAGGGGGGGCGAGCAGTACTTC.

The sample holds one count of this clone. This chain uses TRBV25-1 with TRBJ1-2, with TRBD1 as a possible D gene (5 bases). The CDR3 is 14 amino acids. From germline, CDR1 is MGHDK and CDR2 SYGVNS. Between the trimmed V and J ends, which lost 5 bases and 1 base, there was a span of 11 bases. CDR3 residues: CASSPRGGNYGYTF. CDR3 DNA sequence: TGTGCCAGCAGTCCCCGGGGGGGTAACTATGGCTACACCTTC.

The table lists this clone with a few counts. The rearrangement links TRBV16 to TRBJ1-3; D not certain. V gave up 0 bases and J gave up 0 bases, with 12 bases separating them. The CDR3 consists of 17 residues. Looked up from germline, CDR1 is KGHSY and CDR2 is FQNENV. The CDR3 DNA follows: TGTGCCAGCAGCCAATCGATCGCGGGGTCCTCTGGAAACACCATATATTTT. It translates to CASSQSIAGSSGNTIYF.

The chain links TRBV7-9 to TRBJ2-7; 10 bases agree with TRBD1. CDR1 and CDR2 (germline): SEHNR, FQNEAQ (reference sequence). The trim removed 4 bases at V and 4 bases at J, leaving 4 bases unmatched. The CDR3 extends over 14 amino acids. The CDR3 here is CASSSRDRGYEQYF. DNA of the CDR3: TGTGCCAGCAGCTCGCGGGACAGGGGTTACGAGCAGTACTTC.

The chain carries TRBV19 and TRBJ1-1, with a possible D match to TRBD1 (6 bases). This CDR3 is 15 amino acids long. Germline CDR1 is LNHDA and CDR2 is SQIVND (reference sequence). V lost 6 bases and J 0 bases, leaving 14 bases between the germline ends. The CDR3: CASSYSGTLNTEAFF. In DNA form, the CDR3 reads TGTGCCAGTAGCTACTCCGGGACATTGAACACTGAAGCTTTCTTT.

In DNA form, the CDR3 reads TGTGCCAGCAGCTTTGCGGTTATGGGGGGCTCCTACAATGAGCAGTTCTTC. It yields the protein CASSFAVMGGSYNEQFF. The chain employs TRBV7-9 and TRBJ2-1; D might be TRBD2 (6 bases). The CDR3 covers 17 residues. The germline gives CDR1 SEHNR, CDR2 FQNEAQ (reference sequence). The V end was cut by 3 bases, the J end by 0 bases, with 15 bases between.

V gene TRBV6-5 combines with J gene TRBJ1-2; D not resolved. Per the germline V gene, CDR1 is MNHEY and CDR2 is SVGAGI. The CDR3 contains 15 residues. V gave up 0 bases and J gave up 3 bases, with 11 bases separating them. In nucleotides, the CDR3 is TGTGCCAGCAGTTACTCGGGCAGATCTTACTATGGCTACACCTTC. Translated, it gives CASSYSGRSYYGYTF.

The chain combines TRBV6-6 with TRBJ1-1; no clear D gene. CDR3 size: 10 residues. The germline gives CDR1 MNHNY, CDR2 SVGAGI (reference sequence). Trimming stripped 4 bases from V and 8 bases from J, with 5 bases between. CDR3 bases: TGTGCCAGCAGTTCTCTCGAAGCTTTCTTT. It codes for CASSSLEAFF.

This clone has more than one count but fewer than ten. V usage is TRBV7-9 and J usage is TRBJ2-7; D may be TRBD2 (6 bases). Trimming pared 5 bases from V and 7 bases from J, leaving 6 bases between. Germline assignment: CDR1 SEHNR and CDR2 FQNEAQ (reference sequence). The CDR3 loop spans 10 amino acids. The CDR3 nucleotides read TGTGCCAGCAGCGGAGGGGAGCAGTACTTC. It specifies CASSGGEQYF. Using reference TRBV7-9 and TRBJ2-7 for the parts outside the CDR3, the full variable domain is DTGVSQNPRHKITKRGQNVTFRCDPISEHNRLYWYRQTLGQGPEFLTYFQNEAQLEKSRLLSDRFSAERPKGSFSTLEIQRTEQGDSAMYLCASSGGEQYFGPGTRLTVT.

The chain combines TRBV27 with TRBJ1-1; D gene uncertain. V lost 0 bases and J lost 2, with 4 bases in between. Germline-derived CDR1 and CDR2 are MNHEY and SMNVEV (reference sequence). This CDR3 region has 13 residues. CDR3 nucleotides: TGTGCCAGCAGTTTATCCCTTAACACTGAAGCTTTCTTT. Its translation is CASSLSLNTEAFF.

The chain combines TRBV30 with TRBJ2-7, with D tentatively TRBD1 (6 bases). CDR1 is GTSNPN and CDR2 is SVGIG in the germline V gene (reference sequence). The CDR3 totals 13 residues. The V and J ends lost 2 bases and 3 bases respectively, with 11 bases between them. The CDR3 loop is CAWSQGIGYEQYF. CDR3 in DNA: TGTGCCTGGAGTCAGGGGATAGGCTACGAGCAGTACTTC.